This T cell receptor (beta chain) was captured by sequencing in a study of vaccination effects on CD4 cells after COVID-19. Notes on this clone: What it recognizes is unknown.

Method: immunoSEQ multiplex PCR; TCRdb's copy keeps in-frame clones and lacks some. This sample has 13,000 or so clones, with just under 75% found just once. Pools of viral peptides were used by the ViraFEST assay to expand antigen-specific CD4+ T cells ahead of sequencing. Following 10 days of culture, CD4+ T cells were isolated. This person's SARS-CoV-2 infection, confirmed by PCR, occurred between March and December 2020. Participants were vaccinated with two doses of either the BNT162b2 or mRNA-1273 vaccine. PBMC cultures contained about 2 million cells per well, approximately 10 IU/ml IL-2 and around 9.3 ug/ml peptides. Researchers swapped half the medium for IL-2 medium on both days 3 and 7. Germline CDR1 LNHNV, CDR2 YYDKDF (reference sequence). Trimming took off 3 bases at V and 3 bases at J, with 9 bases between the two ends. CDR3 length: 13 residues. Overall study findings and caveats: Following vaccination, convalescents' spike-reactive clones were mostly new ones induced by the vaccine. There was marked clonal contraction among infection- and vaccine-induced clones late after vaccination.

The rearrangement links TRBV15 to TRBJ2-7; D may be TRBD1 or TRBD2 (5 bases each). The receptor was derived from a human donor who had a prior SARS-CoV-2 infection. The input for sequencing was CD4+ T cells from PBMCs cultured with HCoV-NL63 spike peptides, taken after COVID-19 vaccination. For the CDR3, the DNA is TGTGCCACCAGCAGTACAGGAGGCTACGAGCAGTACTTC. Encoded protein: CATSSTGGYEQYF. Supplemented by reference TRBV15 and TRBJ2-7, the full variable domain reads DAMVIQNPRYQVTQFGKPVTLSCSQTLNHNVMYWYQQKSSQAPKLLFHYYDKDFNNEADTPDNFQSRRPNTSFCFLDIRSPGLGDTAMYLCATSSTGGYEQYFGPGTRLTVT.